This T cell receptor beta chain was found in a study of T cell repertoires in cytomegalovirus infection. Study in general: Evidence of both CMV infection and a matching HLA type came from public TCR beta signatures. Overall study findings and caveats: Summed frequency of shared TCR beta families picked out CMV carriers who also had the relevant HLA.

Each CDR3 protein gets one entry after TCRdb re-called the reads with MiXCR. The profile shows 300,000 or so distinct CDR3 sequences, around 25% of them singletons. Germline loops: CDR1 DFQATT, CDR2 SNEGSKA (reference sequence). Trimming left V 2 bases short and J 2 bases short, with 7 bases between. The CDR3 has 13 amino acids. A remark on this clonotype: Its cognate antigen is unknown.

Sequenced input: PBMCs. The chain couples TRBV20-1 to TRBJ1-3; the D gene is possibly TRBD1 (6 bases). The clonotype was recovered from a human donor in good health (CMV status not recorded). Some clones in this sample may be carry-over from other donors' samples. CDR3 bases: TGCAGTGCTAGAAGGGGGACTGGAAACACCATATATTTT. It codes for CSARRGTGNTIYF.